These 28 T cell receptor beta chains came from one sample sequenced in a study of graft-versus-host responses after intestinal transplantation. Which antigens these TCRs recognize remains unknown. The method was immunoSEQ multiplex PCR; TCRdb's version includes in-frame clones alone and lacks a portion of them. Of about 81,000 clones listed, about 89% were seen once; the top ten hold less than 0.4%. Sequencing was performed on unstimulated CD4+ T cells sorted from spleen or lymph node cells, taken before intestinal transplant. Receptors were obtained from a human donor who received an intestinal transplant.

The V and J genes are TRBV9 and TRBJ1-3; D uncertain. Trimming stripped 0 bases from V and 0 bases from J, with 7 bases between. This CDR3 contains 15 residues. Germline lookup yields CDR1 SGDLS and CDR2 YYNGEE. CDR3 amino acids: CASSVGPRSGNTIYF. In nucleotides, the CDR3 is TGTGCCAGCAGCGTAGGTCCCCGCTCTGGAAACACCATATATTTT.

This chain uses TRBV9 with TRBJ2-3; D perhaps matches TRBD1 (6 bases). This CDR3 has 13 residues. Trimming shortened V by 3 bases and J by 5 bases, and 10 bases separated the two germline ends. Germline assignment: CDR1 SGDLS and CDR2 YYNGEE. CDR3 bases: TGTGCCAGCAGCGGACAGGTTCAAGATACGCAGTATTTT. Its translation: CASSGQVQDTQYF.

The chain is built from TRBV27 and TRBJ2-7; 11 bases map to TRBD1. Germline CDR1 MNHEY, CDR2 SMNVEV (reference sequence). Trimming at V came to 2 bases and at J to 3 bases, leaving 9 bases not matched to a gene. The CDR3 length is 17 residues. The CDR3 loop reads CASSLDKEGTGGYEQYF. The CDR3 DNA reads as TGTGCCAGCAGTTTAGATAAGGAAGGGACAGGGGGCTACGAGCAGTACTTC.

The chain couples TRBV2 to TRBJ2-7; 8 bases agree with TRBD1. Germline V gives CDR1 SNHLY, CDR2 FYNNEI. Trimming at V came to 7 bases and at J to 2 bases, leaving 10 bases not matched to a gene. The CDR3 is 15 residues long. CDR3 DNA sequence: TGTGCCAGCACCAGGGACGGACAGGGAGCCTACGAGCAGTACTTC. Translated, it gives CASTRDGQGAYEQYF.

The V and J genes are TRBV20-1 and TRBJ1-5; D perhaps matches TRBD1 (6 bases). Germline values: CDR1 DFQATT, CDR2 SNEGSKA (reference sequence). The CDR3 spans 11 residues. V was cut by 1 base and J by 11 bases, with 9 bases left in between. The CDR3 region has the DNA TGCAGTGCTAGAGTTGAGGGGGCCCAGCATTTT. It is translated as CSARVEGAQHF.

The chain has TRBV7-3 and TRBJ2-2; TRBD1 is a possible D gene (6 bases). The CDR3 spans 12 residues. CDR1 and CDR2 from the germline V gene are SGHTA and FQGTGA. V lost 5 bases and J lost 5, with 6 bases in between. Here the CDR3 DNA reads TGTGCCAGCAGCACAGGGACCGGGGAGCTGTTTTTT. Amino acids: CASSTGTGELFF.

V gene TRBV7-3 combines with J gene TRBJ2-2; no reliable D call. The CDR3 consists of 17 residues. The V end was cut by 2 bases, the J end by 6 bases, with 19 bases between. The germline CDR1 and CDR2 sequences are SGHTA and FQGTGA. CDR3 protein: CASSLSSSVRIPGELFF. The CDR3 DNA is TGTGCCAGCAGCTTATCATCCTCAGTCAGGATCCCCGGGGAGCTGTTTTTT.

V and J are TRBV5-1 and TRBJ2-7, with a possible D match to TRBD2 (7 bases). CDR1 is SGHRS and CDR2 is YFSETQ in the germline V gene. V dropped 4 bases and J dropped 3 bases, with 11 bases sitting between them. The CDR3 contains 13 residues. CDR3 sequence (DNA): TGCGCCAGCAGCCGGGGGGCAGTCTACGAGCAGTACTTC. Translating it yields CASSRGAVYEQYF. The full variable domain, rest sourced from reference TRBV5-1 and TRBJ2-7, is KAGVTQTPRYLIKTRGQQVTLSCSPISGHRSVSWYQQTPGQGLQFLFEYFSETQRNKGNFPGRFSGRQFSNSRSEMNVSTLELGDSALYLCASSRGAVYEQYFGPGTRLTVT.

The chain combines TRBV14 with TRBJ2-7; 7 nucleotides match TRBD2. The CDR3 is 14 amino acids. The V segment lost 4 bases and the J segment 3 bases; nucleotides outside the gene matches: 6. Germline CDR1 and CDR2: SGHDN and FVKESK. The CDR3: CASSPGLLDYEQYF. CDR3 in DNA: TGTGCCAGCAGCCCGGGACTATTAGACTACGAGCAGTACTTC.

The chain carries TRBV9 and TRBJ1-5, with TRBD1 matching over 7 bases. In germline, CDR1 is SGDLS, CDR2 YYNGEE. Trimming at V came to 4 bases and at J to 2 bases, leaving 6 bases not matched to a gene. The CDR3 is made up of 15 amino acids. The CDR3 reads CASSLTGEGNQPQHF. Here the CDR3 DNA reads TGTGCCAGCAGCCTTACAGGGGAGGGCAATCAGCCCCAGCATTTT.

The genes are TRBV19 and TRBJ1-2; tentatively, D is TRBD1 (6 bases). The CDR3 consists of 14 residues. In germline, CDR1 is LNHDA, CDR2 SQIVND (reference sequence). Trimming removed 3 bases from V and 4 bases from J, with 12 bases in between. The CDR3 DNA sequence: TGTGCCAGTAGTATCCCCGGGGGGCCCTATGGCTACACCTTC. It yields the protein CASSIPGGPYGYTF.

The rearrangement uses TRBV5-4 and TRBJ2-2; 10 bases match TRBD2. The CDR3 totals 16 residues. Trimming took 1 base from V and 7 from J; bases not matched to a gene: 7. CDR1 is SGHNT, CDR2 YYREEE, per germline (reference sequence). CDR3 sequence: CASSLRSGRGGGELFF. CDR3 coding DNA: TGTGCCAGCAGCTTGAGGAGCGGGAGGGGCGGCGGGGAGCTGTTTTTT.

V gene TRBV29-1 combines with J gene TRBJ2-7, with D possibly matching TRBD2 (6 bases). V was cut by 7 bases and J by 1 base, with 20 bases left in between. Germline V gene sequence: CDR1 SQVTM, CDR2 ANQGSEA. CDR3 length equals 15 residues. This chain's CDR3 is CSARLEGGRSYEQYF. The CDR3, as DNA: TGCAGCGCCCGGCTGGAGGGCGGACGATCCTACGAGCAGTACTTC.

V gene TRBV28 combines with J gene TRBJ1-2; D remains unclear. The V end lost 3 bases, the J end lost 5 bases, and 16 bases lay between the germline ends. Germline V CDR1 and CDR2: MDHEN, SYDVKM. This CDR3 comprises 15 residues. The CDR3 here is CASSFKVERGYGYTF. In DNA form, the CDR3 reads TGTGCCAGCAGTTTCAAGGTCGAAAGAGGGTATGGCTACACCTTC.

The rearrangement links TRBV15 to TRBJ1-5; the match to TRBD1 covers 7 bases. V trimming: 0 bases; J trimming: 1 base; junction bases outside the gene matches: 12. Germline assignment: CDR1 LNHNV and CDR2 YYDKDF (reference sequence). The CDR3 contains 19 residues. Written as DNA, the CDR3 is TGTGCCACCAGCAGAGATGGGGCAGGGGGGAAAACAAGCAATCAGCCCCAGCATTTT. This gives the protein CATSRDGAGGKTSNQPQHF.

This chain connects TRBV5-1 to TRBJ2-7, with 9 bases aligning to TRBD2. V lost 2 bases, J lost 2 bases, and 5 bases stayed unmatched. The CDR3 is made up of 15 amino acids. Germline loops: CDR1 SGHRS, CDR2 YFSETQ. CDR3 sequence reads: CASSLQRGVTYEQYF. The CDR3 nucleotides are TGCGCCAGCAGCTTACAGCGGGGGGTAACCTACGAGCAGTACTTC.

V gene TRBV9 combines with J gene TRBJ1-3, with TRBD1 identical over 7 bases. Germline lookup yields CDR1 SGDLS and CDR2 YYNGEE. The CDR3 consists of 15 residues. Germline trimming cut 1 base from V and 4 bases from J; bases unmatched to any gene: 5. The CDR3 region has the DNA TGTGCCAGCAGCGTATCAGGGGGGAACGGAAACACCATATATTTT. It translates to CASSVSGGNGNTIYF.

V is TRBV10-2 and J is TRBJ2-2; the D gene is possibly TRBD1 (6 bases). V shed 4 bases and J shed 4 bases, with 7 bases lying between them. The germline gives CDR1 WSHSY, CDR2 SAAADI. The CDR3 extends over 13 amino acids. This chain's CDR3 is CASSVGGTGELFF. Here the CDR3 DNA reads TGCGCCAGCAGTGTAGGGGGCACCGGGGAGCTGTTTTTT.

The CDR3 DNA follows: TGCGCCAGCAGGGGAAATAGACAGGGCCCCGAGCAGTACTTC. Translation: CASRGNRQGPEQYF. The rearrangement uses TRBV10-2 and TRBJ2-7, with TRBD1 matching over 7 bases. The germline V gene encodes CDR1 WSHSY and CDR2 SAAADI. J gave up 6 bases and V 6 bases, and 11 bases lay outside the gene matches. The CDR3 extends over 14 amino acids.

This chain links TRBV2 with TRBJ1-4; perhaps TRBD1 as D (6 bases). The V gene lost 5 bases and the J gene lost 3 bases, with 13 bases spanning the gap. Germline-derived CDR1 and CDR2 are SNHLY and FYNNEI. The CDR3 extends over 15 amino acids. As DNA, the CDR3 is TGTGCCAGCAGTAAAAGGGGGGGGCCTAATGAAAAACTGTTTTTT. Translation gives CASSKRGGPNEKLFF.

This clone was detected only once. V gene TRBV4-1 combines with J gene TRBJ1-1; TRBD1 aligns across 8 bases. The CDR3 runs to 17 residues. Looked up from germline, CDR1 is MGHRA and CDR2 is YSYEKL. Trimming at V came to 1 base and at J to 4 bases, leaving 11 bases not matched to a gene. In DNA form, the CDR3 reads TGCGCCAGCAGCCAAGGCCGGGACAGGCCATTGGGCACTGAAGCTTTCTTT. It is translated as CASSQGRDRPLGTEAFF.

The J gene is TRBJ2-7, the V gene TRBV19, with D unresolved. The germline V and J ends were trimmed by 3 bases and 3 bases, with 21 bases remaining between them. This CDR3 has 17 amino acids. CDR1 and CDR2 from the germline V gene are LNHDA and SQIVND (reference sequence). The CDR3 loop reads CASSMRRPNEDYYEQYF. The CDR3 DNA follows: TGTGCCAGTAGTATGCGTCGGCCCAACGAGGATTACTACGAGCAGTACTTC.

The chain recombines TRBV27 with TRBJ2-5; 8 nucleotides match TRBD1. J gave up 7 bases and V 2 bases, and 18 bases lay outside the gene matches. The CDR3 runs to 18 residues. Germline V gene lookup returns CDR1 MNHEY and CDR2 SMNVEV (reference sequence). The CDR3 sequence is CASSLNSGIGQGLGTQYF. CDR3 DNA sequence: TGTGCCAGCAGTTTAAATTCGGGCATCGGACAGGGACTGGGGACCCAGTACTTC.

This clone has a single count. This rearrangement joins TRBV11-2 to TRBJ1-1; 7 bases match TRBD1. Germline V CDR1 and CDR2: SGHAT, FQNNGV. This CDR3 region has 14 residues. V trimming: 5 bases; J trimming: 1 base; junction bases outside the gene matches: 4. CDR3 sequence reads: CASSPGQANTEAFF. As DNA, the CDR3 is TGTGCCAGCAGCCCCGGACAGGCGAACACTGAAGCTTTCTTT.

CDR3: CASLLAGVGGYTF. The CDR3 nucleotides are TGTGCCAGCCTCCTTGCGGGGGTTGGTGGCTACACCTTC. The chain links TRBV27 to TRBJ1-2; possible D gene TRBD1, 5 bases. CDR3 length: 13 amino acids. The germline gives CDR1 MNHEY, CDR2 SMNVEV (reference sequence). The germline V and J ends were trimmed by 8 bases and 7 bases, with 17 bases remaining between them.

The rearrangement uses TRBV15 and TRBJ2-3; weak D call: TRBD2 (8 bases). Germline assignment: CDR1 LNHNV and CDR2 YYDKDF (reference sequence). The CDR3 spans 18 residues. V gave up 0 bases and J gave up 9 bases, with 25 bases separating them. The CDR3 DNA reads TGTGCCACCAGCAGAGATCGAGGGGGCCACGGGACTAGGCTCACGCAGTATTTT. Protein product: CATSRDRGGHGTRLTQYF.

This chain uses TRBV6-1 with TRBJ1-4, with 7 bases that match TRBD1. Germline lookup yields CDR1 MNHNS and CDR2 SASEGT. The length of the CDR3 is 15 residues. V shed 1 base, J shed 10 bases, and the junction held 9 bases outside the gene matches. The CDR3 region is CASSEVADRMGKLFF. The CDR3, as DNA: TGTGCCAGCAGTGAAGTAGCGGACAGGATGGGAAAACTGTTTTTT.

The chain recombines TRBV29-1 with TRBJ2-1, with 11 bases aligning to TRBD2. Looked up from germline, CDR1 is SQVTM and CDR2 is ANQGSEA. V lost 6 bases and J lost 7; bases outside the gene matches: 8. This CDR3 has 14 residues. The CDR3 DNA follows: TGCAGCGTGTCCGGACTAGCGGGTTTTAATGAGCAGTTCTTC. This codes for CSVSGLAGFNEQFF.